The TCR beta chain under discussion was sequenced for a study of CD8+ T cells in alopecia areata. As to this clone: Its antigen remains unidentified.

cDNA prepared by RNA extraction and subsequent reverse transcription served as the template for sequencing. Profiling relied on immunoSEQ multiplex PCR, and the TCRdb table lists in-frame clones only, not all of them. The table lists 140,000 or so clones, 62% of them singletons. Study-wide points: Compared with normal scalp, lesional scalp had higher clonality and more expanded CD8+ clones.

The CDR3 covers 16 residues. With V trimmed by 0 bases and J by 6 bases, 10 bases remained unmatched. CDR1 SQVTM and CDR2 ANQGSEA come from the germline V gene. Material for sequencing was CD8+ T cells sorted from blood. This rearrangement joins TRBV29-1 to TRBJ2-1, with 8 bases identical to TRBD2. The sequence derives from a human donor in good health. In DNA, the CDR3 is TGCAGCGTTGAAGACCCGCACGGGAGGGCTTTCAATGAGCAGTTCTTC. Translated, it gives CSVEDPHGRAFNEQFF.